A single sample is the source of the 11 T cell receptor beta chains below, sequenced in a study of response to subunit inactivated influenza vaccine. TCRdb itself ran the RT-PCR reads through MiXCR, one entry per CDR3 protein. The top ten clones hold approximately 10% of a sample with about 830,000 distinct CDR3 sequences, about 18% of them seen once. The sequencing used PBMCs from blood, collected around 5 days after vaccination. All receptors derive from a man aged 50 or older who received an inactivated influenza vaccine.

This clonotype was detected only a few times. V and J are TRBV7-2 and TRBJ2-5, with unresolved D. The germline V and J ends were trimmed by 1 base and 3 bases, with 9 bases remaining between them. This CDR3 is built from 14 residues. The germline CDR1 and CDR2 sequences are SGHTA and FQGNSA. CDR3: CASSLVVEKETQYF. As DNA, the CDR3 is TGTGCCAGCAGCTTAGTAGTAGAGAAAGAGACCCAGTACTTC.

The table lists this clonotype with a few counts. V gene TRBV27 combines with J gene TRBJ2-1, with 12 bases that match TRBD1. This CDR3 spans 15 amino acids. Per the germline V gene, CDR1 is MNHEY and CDR2 is SMNVEV (reference sequence). V dropped 5 bases and J dropped 9; count of bases not matched to a gene: 8. The CDR3 sequence is CASSPDGTGGSEQFF. DNA of the CDR3: TGTGCCAGCAGTCCCGACGGGACAGGGGGCAGTGAGCAGTTCTTC.

CDR3 DNA: TGTGCCAGCAGCTGGAGCGGGGAGGGGTCCTACAATGAGCAGTTCTTC. Protein: CASSWSGEGSYNEQFF. The chain couples TRBV11-2 to TRBJ2-1; TRBD2 aligns across 7 bases. The germline V gene encodes CDR1 SGHAT and CDR2 FQNNGV. After removal of 4 bases from V and 1 base from J, the junction contained 7 bases not matched to a gene. The CDR3 has 16 amino acids.

V is TRBV4-3 and J is TRBJ2-5, with 8 bases matching TRBD1. The germline gives CDR1 LGHNA, CDR2 YSLEER. V was pared by 3 bases and J by 5 bases, with 8 bases of the junction left unmatched. CDR3 size: 15 residues. CDR3 loop: CASSHATWTGETQYF. CDR3 sequence (DNA): TGCGCCAGCAGCCACGCCACCTGGACAGGGGAGACCCAGTACTTC.

This clonotype showed up just a few times. The chain uses TRBV6-2 or TRBV6-3 and TRBJ2-7; 11 bases match TRBD2. The CDR3 is made up of 13 amino acids. V dropped 6 bases and J dropped 6; count of bases not matched to a gene: 4. Germline assignment: CDR1 MNHEY and CDR2 SVGEGT. CDR3 protein: CASRLAGGIEQYF. The CDR3 DNA reads TGTGCCAGCAGGTTAGCGGGAGGGATCGAGCAGTACTTC.

V usage is TRBV6-2 or TRBV6-3 and J usage is TRBJ2-2, with 10 bases identical to TRBD1. J gave up 4 bases and V 0 bases, and 2 bases lay outside the gene matches. This CDR3 has 16 amino acids. Germline lookup yields CDR1 MNHEY and CDR2 SVGEGT. The CDR3 region is CASSYSGTGVTGELFF. For the CDR3, the DNA is TGTGCCAGCAGTTACTCGGGGACAGGGGTCACCGGGGAGCTGTTTTTT.

This chain uses TRBV3-1 with TRBJ2-7; D is ambiguous. The V gene lost 2 bases and the J gene lost 0 bases, with 11 bases spanning the gap. Germline values: CDR1 LGHDT, CDR2 YNNKEL (reference sequence). This CDR3 spans 15 amino acids. In DNA, the CDR3 is TGTGCCAGCAGCCAATCCTCCGGCAGCTCCTACGAGCAGTACTTC. This codes for CASSQSSGSSYEQYF.

The chain has TRBV5-1 and TRBJ2-7, with D possibly being TRBD1 (9 bases). The ends were cut back, 4 bases at V and 0 bases at J, with 17 bases in the middle. Germline lookup yields CDR1 SGHRS and CDR2 YFSETQ. The CDR3 is made up of 16 amino acids. For the CDR3, the DNA is TGCGCCAGCAGCCTTGGGACAGGGACTAGCTCCTACGAGCAGTACTTC. Translated, it gives CASSLGTGTSSYEQYF.

This clonotype was picked up a small number of times. The chain joins TRBV20-1 to TRBJ2-7; D is uncertain. Trimming pared 0 bases from V and 0 bases from J, leaving 12 bases between. The CDR3 extends over 15 amino acids. CDR1 DFQATT and CDR2 SNEGSKA come from the germline V gene (reference sequence). CDR3 nucleotides: TGCAGTGCTAGAGATCGATTTCGTGGCTCCTACGAGCAGTACTTC. As protein: CSARDRFRGSYEQYF.

The chain combines TRBV5-6 with TRBJ2-3, with 15 nucleotides matching TRBD2. The CDR3 length is 16 residues. Germline V gene data show CDR1 as SGHDT and CDR2 as YYEEEE. V trimming: 3 bases; J trimming: 6 bases; junction bases outside the gene matches: 5. CDR3 DNA: TGTGCCAGCAGCTGGACTAGCGGGGGGGCCGAGGATACGCAGTATTTT. This sequence encodes CASSWTSGGAEDTQYF.

This clonotype was found a few times. The V and J genes are TRBV4-3 and TRBJ2-5, with a tentative D call TRBD2 (6 bases). Between the trimmed V and J ends, which lost 1 base and 5 bases, there was a span of 14 bases. The CDR3 runs 15 residues. CDR1 is LGHNA and CDR2 is YSLEER in the germline V gene. The CDR3 protein is CASSQGVGEVETQYF. The CDR3 DNA follows: TGCGCCAGCAGCCAAGGGGTCGGGGAGGTGGAGACCCAGTACTTC.